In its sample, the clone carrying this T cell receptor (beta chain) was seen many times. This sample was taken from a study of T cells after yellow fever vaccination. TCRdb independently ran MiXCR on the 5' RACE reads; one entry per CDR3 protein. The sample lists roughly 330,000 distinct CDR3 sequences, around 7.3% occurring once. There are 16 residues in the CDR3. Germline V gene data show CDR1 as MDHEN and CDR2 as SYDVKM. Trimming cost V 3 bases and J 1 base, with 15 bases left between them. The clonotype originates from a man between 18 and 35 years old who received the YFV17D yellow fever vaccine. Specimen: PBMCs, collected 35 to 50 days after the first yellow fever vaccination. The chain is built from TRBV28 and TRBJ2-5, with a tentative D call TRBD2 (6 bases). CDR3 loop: CASSFLVGTAQETQYF. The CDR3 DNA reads TGTGCCAGCAGTTTTCTGGTGGGGACTGCCCAAGAGACCCAGTACTTC.